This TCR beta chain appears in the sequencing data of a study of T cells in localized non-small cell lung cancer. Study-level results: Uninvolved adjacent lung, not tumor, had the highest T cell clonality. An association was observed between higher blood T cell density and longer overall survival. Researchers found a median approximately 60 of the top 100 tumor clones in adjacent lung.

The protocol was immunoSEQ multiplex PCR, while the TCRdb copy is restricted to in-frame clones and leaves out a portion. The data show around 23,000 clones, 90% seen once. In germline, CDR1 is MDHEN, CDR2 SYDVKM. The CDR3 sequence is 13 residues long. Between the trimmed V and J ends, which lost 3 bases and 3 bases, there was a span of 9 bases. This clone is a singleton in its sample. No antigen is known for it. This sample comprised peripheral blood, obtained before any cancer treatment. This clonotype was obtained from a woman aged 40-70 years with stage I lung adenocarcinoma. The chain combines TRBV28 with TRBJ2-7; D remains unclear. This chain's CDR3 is CASSLLSSYEQYF. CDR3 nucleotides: TGTGCCAGCAGTTTGCTTAGTAGCTACGAGCAGTACTTC. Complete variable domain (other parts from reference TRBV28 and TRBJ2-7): DVKVTQSSRYLVKRTGEKVFLECVQDMDHENMFWYRQDPGLGLRLIYFSYDVKMKEKGDIPEGYSVSREKKERFSLILESASTNQTSMYLCASSLLSSYEQYFGPGTRLTVT.